Listed below are T cell receptor beta chains from one sample, sequenced in a study of neurological immune-mediated disorders. MiXCR, applied by TCRdb to the 5' RACE reads, yields one record per CDR3 protein. Altogether about 40,000 distinct CDR3 sequences are present, roughly 15% being singletons, with the ten largest covering approximately 4%. Material for sequencing was CD4+ T cells from blood. These receptor sequences come from a woman aged 55-69 years with HTLV-1-associated myelopathy (HAM/TSP). Each CDR3 is given with its conserved first and last residue. A D gene is named only where the DNA matches it firmly. Clone size appears in some rows only: once, few, many, or a class for an expanded clone.

d_gene | abundance | j_gene | v_gene | CDR3aa | CDR3nt
- | medium-sized | TRBJ2-3 | TRBV5-1 | CASSLDGVGSDTQYF | TGCGCCAGCAGCTTGGACGGGGTGGGCTCGGATACGCAGTATTTT
TRBD2 | many | TRBJ2-3 | TRBV5-5 | CASSFLAGRISSTDTQYF | TGTGCCAGCAGCTTTTTAGCGGGGAGGATTTCTAGCACAGATACGCAGTATTTT
- | many | TRBJ1-2 | TRBV12-3/TRBV12-4 | CASSFGIGGYTF | TGTGCCAGCAGTTTTGGTATAGGAGGCTACACCTTC
- | many | TRBJ1-1 | TRBV6-6 | CASTLPDGKAFF | TGTGCCAGCACTCTCCCGGACGGGAAGGCTTTCTTT
TRBD1 | many | TRBJ2-2 | TRBV5-1 | CASSLKMGRGKNTGELFF | TGCGCCAGCAGCTTAAAAATGGGCAGGGGGAAGAACACCGGGGAGCTGTTTTTT
- | many | TRBJ1-1 | TRBV29-1 | CSASRLGAGTEAFF | TGCAGCGCTAGTAGGCTGGGGGCAGGGACTGAAGCTTTCTTT
- | many | TRBJ2-7 | TRBV5-6 | CASSLDPGSSYEQYF | TGTGCCAGCAGCTTGGATCCGGGGAGCTCCTACGAGCAGTACTTC
- | many | TRBJ2-7 | TRBV20-1 | CSACVGQGYEQYF | TGCAGTGCGTGTGTGGGTCAGGGCTACGAGCAGTACTTC
- | few | TRBJ2-3 | TRBV20-1 | CSAPSRASGPADTQYF | TGCAGTGCGCCCTCGAGGGCTTCCGGGCCCGCAGATACGCAGTATTTT
- | medium-sized | TRBJ2-1 | TRBV20-1 | CSANPSGLSGQFF | TGCAGTGCTAACCCGAGCGGCCTATCGGGGCAGTTCTTC
TRBD1 | many | TRBJ2-7 | TRBV2 | CASSSTGPTGQYF | TGTGCCAGCAGTTCGACAGGGCCTACGGGGCAGTACTTC
- | many | TRBJ1-6 | TRBV19 | CASNRQVAYNSPLHF | TGTGCCAGTAACCGACAGGTCGCCTATAATTCACCCCTCCACTTT
- | many | TRBJ2-6 | TRBV6-1 | CASGAGANVLTF | TGTGCCAGCGGGGCCGGGGCCAACGTCCTGACTTTC
TRBD1 | many | TRBJ1-2 | TRBV20-1 | CSAYGQEPNYGYTF | TGCAGTGCTTATGGACAGGAACCTAACTATGGCTACACCTTC
- | many | TRBJ1-2 | TRBV2 | CASSPSRTRRRNGYGYTF | TGTGCCAGCAGCCCCAGCCGGACCAGGAGGAGAAACGGCTATGGCTACACCTTC
- | many | TRBJ2-1 | TRBV5-1 | CASRGSQLLDEQFF | TGCGCCAGCAGGGGGTCCCAACTCTTAGATGAGCAGTTCTTC
TRBD2 | many | TRBJ2-3 | TRBV12-3/TRBV12-4 | CASSLRGGASTDTQYF | TGTGCCAGCAGTTTGCGCGGGGGGGCCAGCACAGATACGCAGTATTTT
- | many | TRBJ2-3 | TRBV5-8 | CASSSKIADTDTQYF | TGTGCCAGCAGTTCGAAAATAGCGGACACAGATACGCAGTATTTT
- | few | TRBJ2-7 | TRBV29-1 | CSVRGSSYEQYF | TGCAGCGTTCGGGGGAGCTCCTACGAGCAGTACTTC
- | - | TRBJ1-1 | TRBV5-1 | CASSLEGQSGGTEAFF | TGCGCCAGCAGCTTGGAGGGGCAGTCGGGAGGCACTGAAGCTTTCTTT
- | many | TRBJ2-5 | TRBV4-2 | CASSGEWPGETQYF | TGTGCCAGCAGCGGGGAGTGGCCGGGTGAGACCCAGTACTTC
TRBD1 | many | TRBJ2-7 | TRBV12-3/TRBV12-4 | CASKGTGSGYEQYF | TGTGCCAGCAAGGGGACAGGCTCGGGTTACGAGCAGTACTTC
- | many | TRBJ1-1 | TRBV5-1 | CASSLSPDTEAFF | TGCGCCAGCAGCTTATCCCCGGACACTGAAGCTTTCTTT
- | many | TRBJ1-1 | TRBV27 | CASSLRRDMNTEAFF | TGTGCCAGCAGTTTAAGGAGGGACATGAACACTGAAGCTTTCTTT
TRBD2 | many | TRBJ2-1 | TRBV3-1 | CASSQGAIGAGVSYNEQFF | TGTGCCAGCAGCCAAGGAGCGATCGGAGCGGGGGTCTCCTACAATGAGCAGTTCTTC
- | many | TRBJ1-4 | TRBV6-6 | CASSAVTTNEKLFF | TGTGCCAGCAGCGCAGTAACAACTAATGAAAAACTGTTTTTT
- | few | TRBJ1-2 | TRBV11-2 | CASSLEGVGYTF | TGTGCCAGCAGCTTAGAAGGGGTGGGCTACACCTTC
TRBD1 | - | TRBJ1-1 | TRBV7-9 | CASSPTGQRNTEAFF | TGTGCCAGCAGCCCTACGGGACAGAGGAACACTGAAGCTTTCTTT
TRBD2 | many | TRBJ2-3 | TRBV20-1 | CSAVAGGLADTQYF | TGCAGTGCCGTAGCGGGGGGGCTCGCAGATACGCAGTATTTT
- | - | TRBJ2-7 | TRBV20-1 | CSAGPDSREPYF | TGCAGTGCTGGACCGGACAGTAGGGAGCCGTACTTC
- | many | TRBJ2-3 | TRBV27 | CASTSRQGGADTQYF | TGTGCCAGCACCTCGAGACAGGGAGGGGCAGATACGCAGTATTTT
TRBD2 | many | TRBJ2-3 | TRBV20-1 | CSAPESSGGTDTQYF | TGCAGTGCCCCCGAAAGTAGCGGGGGGACAGATACGCAGTATTTT
TRBD1 | many | TRBJ1-2 | TRBV7-9 | CASSLSGQGAGDYGYTF | TGTGCCAGCAGCTTATCGGGACAGGGGGCGGGAGACTATGGCTACACCTTC
- | many | TRBJ1-2 | TRBV6-5 | CASSWGPGGGYTF | TGTGCCAGCAGTTGGGGCCCTGGGGGAGGCTACACCTTC
TRBD2 | many | TRBJ2-2 | TRBV6-2/TRBV6-3 | CASSSWTSGNTGELFF | TGTGCCAGCAGTTCATGGACTAGCGGGAACACCGGGGAGCTGTTTTTT
TRBD1 | - | TRBJ1-4 | TRBV30 | CAWTDRGEGKLFF | TGTGCCTGGACGGACAGGGGGGAGGGAAAACTGTTTTTT